This T cell receptor (beta chain) is from a study of monozygotic twins with inflammatory bowel disease. Study outcomes and limitations: The study found lower TCRbeta diversity (inverse Simpson) in IBD patients than in healthy co-twins.

The V gene's germline CDR1 is MNHEY and CDR2 SMNVEV (reference sequence). CDR3 size: 14 residues. As concerns this clonotype: Antigen unknown.

After re-calling the 5' RACE reads, TCRdb lists one entry per CDR3 protein, DNA absent. This table lists fewer than 550,000 distinct CDR3 sequences. The sequenced sample was blood. The chain links TRBV27 to TRBJ2-7; TCRdb reports TRBD1, a call that lacks DNA to check it against. The TCR was taken from a human donor with ulcerative colitis or Crohn's disease, or a healthy co-twin of an affected twin (not recorded which). Here the CDR3 reads CASRTPLRIHEQYF.